This T cell receptor beta chain derives from a study of OX40 agonist ivuxolimab in advanced cancers. Regarding the complete study: Ivuxolimab, which targeted the costimulatory receptor OX40 (CD134), was an agonistic, fully human IgG2 monoclonal antibody. Intravenous ivuxolimab was administered to patients every 2 weeks at six dose levels: 0.01, 0.1, 0.3, 1.5, 3 and 10 mg/kg. Of the 50 or so patients in dose escalation, about 20 had hepatocellular carcinoma, some 15 had melanoma, 9 had renal cell carcinoma and 9 had head and neck cancer. A male proportion of around 83% and a mean age of about 60 years, ranging from about 20 to 85, were recorded for the dose-escalation cohort. Patients were allowed to have had prior anti-PD-1, anti-PD-L1 or anti-CTLA-4 therapy, and 40% of the dose-escalation patients had previously received checkpoint inhibitors. Three dose-escalation patients achieved partial responses, one with hepatocellular carcinoma and two with cutaneous melanoma. The point of sequencing TCRbeta in the periphery was to test whether ivuxolimab changed TCR sequence diversity and drove clonal T-cell expansion. The monotherapy dose-escalation portion (N of about 52 patients) of the phase I ivuxolimab trial is reported in the paper.

The trial excluded patients who had a history of autoimmune disease or were on systemic immunosuppression. In every dose cohort, peripheral blood was drawn for TCR sequencing at baseline, cycle 4 day 1, and cycle 7 day 1. The samples were drawn from a first-in-human, open-label, multicenter phase I dose-escalation trial of ivuxolimab. Adults with locally advanced or metastatic melanoma, renal cell carcinoma, hepatocellular carcinoma or head and neck squamous cell carcinoma were enrolled in the trial. Before TCR sequencing, CD4+ and CD8+ T cells were separately sorted from peripheral blood. Measured from the cysteine to the phenylalanine, the CDR3 is 15 residues long. The kept DNA is CDR3 alone, 45 bases in frame from the first base. From the germline V gene, CDR1 is KGHSH and CDR2 is LQKENI. Deletion took 5 bases off V and 0 bases off J, with a span of 13 bases between the germline ends. The study at large found these results: In the 0.1-3.0 mg/kg groups, partial responders were among the patients with the lowest normalized peripheral clonal expansion, particularly in CD8+ T cells. On average, CD8+ T cells showed more expanded clones than CD4+ T cells after ivuxolimab. Low levels of normalized T-cell clonal expansion were also shown by some nonresponding patients. Which antigens the clonally expanded peripheral T cells were specific for was not determined. At doses from 0.1 to 3.0 mg/kg, clonal expansion was seen in both CD4+ and CD8+ blood T cells between baseline and week 6.

To sequence the TCRbeta CDR3 region, genomic DNA was isolated from the sorted cells. The immunoSEQ Assay was used for sequencing of TCRbeta CDR3 regions. This is the immuneACCESS table as TCRdb keeps it, with only in-frame sequences that have V and J called. A part of the clones is gone; compared with another copy, unresolved V genes explain less than half, and the rest is unexplained. The sample data list around 97,000 clones, and approximately 80% of these were observed just once. The top ten hold 5.5% of the sample. On this clone itself: Its antigen remains unidentified. No qualities accompany the bases; no much larger clone lies one base away.

This receptor was taken from an adult with an advanced solid tumor such as melanoma, head and neck, liver or kidney cancer. The sequence joins TRBV18 to TRBJ1-2, with no confidently assigned D gene. Sequenced here: CD4+ or CD8+ T cells sorted from blood, sampled in a trial of the OX40 agonist ivuxolimab. The CDR3 reads CASSFLRETNYGYTF. The nucleotide sequence reads TGTGCCAGCTCATTTTTGAGGGAAACTAACTATGGCTACACCTTC. The full variable domain, with segments outside the CDR3 supplied by the reference TRBV18 and TRBJ1-2 proteins, appears as NAGVMQNPRHLVRRRGQEARLRCSPMKGHSHVYWYRQLPEEGLKFMVYLQKENIIDESGMPKERFSAEFPKEGPSILRIQQVVRGDSAAYFCASSFLRETNYGYTFGSGTRLTVV.